Listed here are 6 T cell receptor beta chains from one sample, sequenced in a study of Ad26.COV2.S vaccination and SARS-CoV-2 variants (TCRdb year 2021). The treatment or condition label for this specimen denotes: 15 to 20 received Ad26.COV2.S at low or high dose, single or two shots; a few received placebo; per-sample allocation not given. For vaccine and placebo recipients, repertoires were sequenced using samples collected on day 63 after the first injection. Library construction relied on the immunoSEQ multiplex PCR assay. TCRdb holds this immuneACCESS table with in-frame rearrangements only. Some clones are missing; in checked studies, unresolved V genes explain under half, and the rest has no known cause. The sample table records around 320,000 clones; 85% to 90% of these occur just once. The biggest ten clones account for more than 1.5% of the sample. This sample comprised peripheral blood, obtained in a trial of Ad26.COV2.S vaccine versus placebo. All receptors come from a person aged 18-60 years who received the Ad26.COV2.S COVID-19 vaccine or a placebo.

The V and J genes are TRBV7-2 and TRBJ1-2; D is undetermined. CDR3 length: 15 residues. Per germline, CDR1 SGHTA and CDR2 FQGNSA. The germline V and J ends were trimmed by 1 base and 5 bases, with 14 bases remaining between them. The CDR3 is CASSLVRRQPYGYTF. CDR3 DNA sequence: TGTGCCAGCAGCTTAGTTCGGCGGCAACCTTATGGCTACACCTTC.

V is TRBV9 and J is TRBJ2-1, with TRBD2 matching 12 bases. Germline lookup yields CDR1 SGDLS and CDR2 YYNGEE. This CDR3 region has 17 residues. V lost 4 bases, J lost 3 bases, and 8 bases stayed unmatched. Here the CDR3 reads CASSSTSGGSNYNEQFF. For the CDR3, the DNA is TGTGCCAGCAGCTCAACTAGCGGGGGGTCCAACTACAATGAGCAGTTCTTC.

The V call is TRBV24-1, the J call TRBJ2-1, with D tentatively TRBD2 (6 bases). Trimming took off 2 bases at V and 5 bases at J, with 12 bases between the two ends. This CDR3 comprises 15 residues. CDR1 and CDR2 (germline): KGHDR, SFDVKD. This chain's CDR3 is CATSDSRGINNEQFF. Written as DNA, the CDR3 is TGTGCCACCAGTGATTCTCGGGGGATAAACAATGAGCAGTTCTTC.

V is TRBV18 and J is TRBJ1-1, with 9 bases aligning to TRBD1. The ends lost 5 bases at V and 0 bases at J; junction bases unmatched: 4. CDR1 is KGHSH, CDR2 LQKENI, per germline. The CDR3 contains 15 residues. The DNA of the CDR3 is TGTGCCAGCTCAACGGGACAGGGCCTGAACACTGAAGCTTTCTTT. Its translation: CASSTGQGLNTEAFF.

V and J are TRBV5-6 and TRBJ1-2; 7 positions agree with TRBD1. Trimming cost V 2 bases and J 8 bases; bases outside gene matches: 6. The CDR3 consists of 13 residues. From germline, CDR1 is SGHDT and CDR2 YYEEEE. The CDR3 DNA reads as TGTGCCAGCAGCTTTATTGACAGGGACGGCTACACCTTC. Translated, it gives CASSFIDRDGYTF. Full variable domain (remainder filled in from reference TRBV5-6 and TRBJ1-2): DAGVTQSPTHLIKTRGQQVTLRCSPKSGHDTVSWYQQALGQGPQFIFQYYEEEERQRGNFPDRFSGHQFPNYSSELNVNALLLGDSALYLCASSFIDRDGYTFGSGTRLTVV.

The chain recombines TRBV7-6 with TRBJ1-2; D perhaps matches TRBD1 (6 bases). Germline CDR1 is SGHVS and CDR2 is FNYEAQ. The CDR3 sequence is 12 residues long. The V and J ends lost 5 bases and 10 bases respectively, with 14 bases between them. The CDR3 sequence is CASSPRQGNYTF. The CDR3 region has the DNA TGTGCCAGCAGCCCCAGGCAGGGGAACTACACCTTC. Looking up the rest from reference TRBV7-6 and TRBJ1-2 gives the full variable domain: GAGVSQSPRYKVTKRGQDVALRCDPISGHVSLYWYRQALGQGPEFLTYFNYEAQQDKSGLPNDRFSAERPEGSISTLTIQRTEQRDSAMYRCASSPRQGNYTFGSGTRLTVV.